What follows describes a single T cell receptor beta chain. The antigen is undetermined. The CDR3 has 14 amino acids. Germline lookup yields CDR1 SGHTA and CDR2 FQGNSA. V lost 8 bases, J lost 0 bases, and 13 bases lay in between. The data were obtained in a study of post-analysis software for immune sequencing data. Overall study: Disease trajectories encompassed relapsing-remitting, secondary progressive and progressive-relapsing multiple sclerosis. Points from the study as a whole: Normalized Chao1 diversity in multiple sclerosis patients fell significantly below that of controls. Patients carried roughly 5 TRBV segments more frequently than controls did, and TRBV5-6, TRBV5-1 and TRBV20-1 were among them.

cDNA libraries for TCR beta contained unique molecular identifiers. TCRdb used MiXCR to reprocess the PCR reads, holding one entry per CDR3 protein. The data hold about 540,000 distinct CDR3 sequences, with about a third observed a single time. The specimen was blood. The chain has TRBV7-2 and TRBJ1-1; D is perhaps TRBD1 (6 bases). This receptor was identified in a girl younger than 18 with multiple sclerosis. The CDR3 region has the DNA TGTGCCAGCGGCCGTACAGGGTTGAACACTGAAGCTTTCTTT. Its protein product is CASGRTGLNTEAFF.